This T cell receptor beta chain comes out of a study of cytomegalovirus exposure and HLA in healthy donors. Overall study context: An analysis done earlier identified roughly 120 million unique TCR beta sequences from about 179 million T cells.

V lost 3 bases, J lost 7 bases, and 11 bases lay in between. The CDR3 totals 13 residues. CDR1 is SGHNT, CDR2 YYREEE, per germline (reference sequence). Study findings and constraints: It was assumed in the presence/absence analyses that sequencing depth was roughly uniform across donors. CMV serostatus was the sole immune exposure information available. Researchers reportedly found TCR beta sequences accurately predicted most subjects' HLA-A and HLA-B alleles.

Comment on this clone: Its specificity is unknown.

PCR was performed using 60 Vbeta and 13 Jbeta primers. The table came from immunoSEQ multiplex PCR; TCRdb's copy has only in-frame clones and leaves some out. The sample includes roughly 150,000 clones, approximately 70% of them seen just once. Sequenced material: PBMCs. The TCR sequence derives from a woman aged 18-29 years in good health and CMV-seropositive. This chain links TRBV5-4 with TRBJ2-1; TRBD1 is a possible D gene (6 bases). The CDR3 reads CASSYGTGNEQFF. The CDR3 DNA sequence: TGTGCCAGCAGCTACGGTACAGGGAATGAGCAGTTCTTC.